This T cell receptor (beta chain) stems from a study of blood T cells in healthy people across ages. For the second PCR, which ran for roughly 7 to 11 cycles, a sample-barcoded 5' primer and a J-beta primer mix were used. Each CDR3 protein gets one entry after TCRdb re-called the 5' RACE reads with MiXCR. The table has hundreds of thousands of distinct CDR3 sequences, around a quarter seen once; the top ten hold 9.4%. These data are also associated with another study on T cells of mothers and their children.

This TCR derives from a boy between 10 and 17 years old in good health. Sequencing input: blood.

In DNA, the CDR3 is TGTGCCAGCAGCGTAGTTGGAGCCATTAATGAAAAACTGTTTTTT. Encoded protein: CASSVVGAINEKLFF. V gene TRBV9 combines with J gene TRBJ1-4; D ambiguous. Germline values: CDR1 SGDLS, CDR2 YYNGEE. This CDR3 contains 15 residues. The ends were cut back, 0 bases at V and 4 bases at J, with 10 bases in the middle. The variable domain in full, with the rest retrieved from reference TRBV9 and TRBJ1-4, is DSGVTQTPKHLITATGQRVTLRCSPRSGDLSVYWYQQSLDQGLQFLIQYYNGEERAKGNILERFSAQQFPDLHSELNLSSLELGDSALYFCASSVVGAINEKLFFGSGTQLSVL.